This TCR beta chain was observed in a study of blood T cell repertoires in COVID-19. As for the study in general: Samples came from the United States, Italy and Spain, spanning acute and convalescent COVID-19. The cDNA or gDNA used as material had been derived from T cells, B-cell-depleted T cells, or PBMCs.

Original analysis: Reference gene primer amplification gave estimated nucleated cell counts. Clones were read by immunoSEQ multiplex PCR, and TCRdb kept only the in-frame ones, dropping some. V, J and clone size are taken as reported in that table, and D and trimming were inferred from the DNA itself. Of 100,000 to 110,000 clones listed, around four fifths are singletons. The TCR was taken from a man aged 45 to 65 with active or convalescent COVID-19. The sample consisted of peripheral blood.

CDR3 nucleotide sequence: TGTGCCAGCAGCTTTCCCACAGGGGCCTACACAGATACGCAGTATTTT. Protein sequence: CASSFPTGAYTDTQYF. The V gene is TRBV5-4, the J gene TRBJ2-3; 7 positions agree with TRBD1. V dropped 2 bases and J dropped 2; count of bases not matched to a gene: 8. Germline values: CDR1 SGHNT, CDR2 YYREEE (reference sequence). The CDR3 has 16 amino acids.